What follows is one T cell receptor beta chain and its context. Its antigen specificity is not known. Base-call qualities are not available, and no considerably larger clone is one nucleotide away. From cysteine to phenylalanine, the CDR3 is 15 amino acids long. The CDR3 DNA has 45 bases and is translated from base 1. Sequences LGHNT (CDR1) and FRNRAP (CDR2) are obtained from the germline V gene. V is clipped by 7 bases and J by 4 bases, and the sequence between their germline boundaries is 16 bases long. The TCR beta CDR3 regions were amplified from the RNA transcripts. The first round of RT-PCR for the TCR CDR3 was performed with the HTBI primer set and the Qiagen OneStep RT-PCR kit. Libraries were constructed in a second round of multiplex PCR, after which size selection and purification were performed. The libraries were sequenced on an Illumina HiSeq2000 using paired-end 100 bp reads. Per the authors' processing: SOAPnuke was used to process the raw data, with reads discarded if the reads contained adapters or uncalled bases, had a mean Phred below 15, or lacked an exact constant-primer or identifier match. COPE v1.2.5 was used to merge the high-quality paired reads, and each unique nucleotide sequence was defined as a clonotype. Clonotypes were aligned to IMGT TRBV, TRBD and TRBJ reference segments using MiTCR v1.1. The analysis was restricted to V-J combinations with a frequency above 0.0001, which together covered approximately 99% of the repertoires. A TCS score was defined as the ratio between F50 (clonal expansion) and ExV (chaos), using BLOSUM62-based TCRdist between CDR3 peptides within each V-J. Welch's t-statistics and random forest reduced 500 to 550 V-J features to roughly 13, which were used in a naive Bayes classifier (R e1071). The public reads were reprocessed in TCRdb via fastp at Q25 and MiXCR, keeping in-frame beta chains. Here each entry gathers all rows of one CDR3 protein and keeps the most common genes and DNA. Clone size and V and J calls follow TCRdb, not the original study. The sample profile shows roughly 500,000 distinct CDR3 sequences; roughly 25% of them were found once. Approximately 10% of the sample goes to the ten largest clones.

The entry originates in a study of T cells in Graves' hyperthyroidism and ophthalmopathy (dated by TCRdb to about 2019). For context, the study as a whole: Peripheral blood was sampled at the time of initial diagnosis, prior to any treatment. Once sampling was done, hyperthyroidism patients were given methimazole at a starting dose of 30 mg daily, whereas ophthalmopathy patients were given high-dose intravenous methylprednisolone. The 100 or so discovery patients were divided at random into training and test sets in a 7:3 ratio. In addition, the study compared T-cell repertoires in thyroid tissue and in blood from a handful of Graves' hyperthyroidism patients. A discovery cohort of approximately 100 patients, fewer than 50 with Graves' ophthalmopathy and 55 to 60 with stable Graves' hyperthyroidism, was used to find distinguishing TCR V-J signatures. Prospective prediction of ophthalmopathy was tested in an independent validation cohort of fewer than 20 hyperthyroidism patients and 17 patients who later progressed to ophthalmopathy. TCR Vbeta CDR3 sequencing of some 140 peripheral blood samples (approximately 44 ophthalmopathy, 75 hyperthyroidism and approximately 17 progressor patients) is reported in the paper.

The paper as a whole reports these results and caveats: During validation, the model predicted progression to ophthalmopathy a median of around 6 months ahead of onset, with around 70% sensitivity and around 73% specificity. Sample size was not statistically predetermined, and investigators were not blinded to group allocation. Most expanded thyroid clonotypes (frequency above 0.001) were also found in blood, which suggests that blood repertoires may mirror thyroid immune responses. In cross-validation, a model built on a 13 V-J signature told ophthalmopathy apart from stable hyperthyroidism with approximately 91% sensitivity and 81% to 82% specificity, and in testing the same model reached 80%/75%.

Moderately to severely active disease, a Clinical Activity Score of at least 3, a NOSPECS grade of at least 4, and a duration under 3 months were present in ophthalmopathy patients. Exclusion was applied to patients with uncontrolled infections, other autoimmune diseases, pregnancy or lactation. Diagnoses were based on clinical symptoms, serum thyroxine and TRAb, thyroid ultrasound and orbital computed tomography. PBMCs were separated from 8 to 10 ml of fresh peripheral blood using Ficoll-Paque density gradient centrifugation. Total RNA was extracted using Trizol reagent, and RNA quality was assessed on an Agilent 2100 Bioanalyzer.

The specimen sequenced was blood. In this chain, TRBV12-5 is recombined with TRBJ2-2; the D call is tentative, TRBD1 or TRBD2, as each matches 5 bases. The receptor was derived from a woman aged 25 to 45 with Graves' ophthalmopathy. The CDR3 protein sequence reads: CASALMKGTTGELFF. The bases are TGTGCTAGTGCCCTTATGAAGGGGACCACCGGGGAGCTGTTTTTT.